What follows are 26 T cell receptor beta chains derived from one specimen sequenced in a study of OX40 agonist ivuxolimab in advanced cancers. TCRdb keeps only in-frame clones here, not all; method: immunoSEQ multiplex PCR. Of roughly 100,000 clones listed, about nine tenths are singletons. The sample in question was CD4+ or CD8+ T cells sorted from blood, obtained in a trial of the OX40 agonist ivuxolimab. All receptors come from an adult with an advanced solid tumor such as melanoma, head and neck, liver or kidney cancer.

The chain recombines TRBV4-3 with TRBJ1-3, with 9 bases that match TRBD1. Per germline, CDR1 LGHNA and CDR2 YSLEER. V was clipped by 1 base and J by 4 bases; unmatched bases: 2. CDR3 length: 15 amino acids. CDR3 sequence reads: CASSQATGGGNTIYF. The CDR3 region has the DNA TGCGCCAGCAGCCAAGCGACAGGGGGAGGAAACACCATATATTTT.

The DNA for the CDR3 is TGTGCCAGCAGTCAAAGGAACAGCTTATATGGCTACACCTTC. Its protein product is CASSQRNSLYGYTF. The chain combines TRBV6-5 with TRBJ1-2; D ambiguous. The CDR3 length is 14 residues. Germline loops: CDR1 MNHEY, CDR2 SVGAGI. V was clipped by 5 bases and J by 5 bases, with 15 bases between them.

The rearrangement uses TRBV7-2 and TRBJ2-7, with 12 bases identical to TRBD2. The J segment lost 3 bases and the V segment lost 0 bases, leaving 3 bases of the junction unmatched. Germline values: CDR1 SGHTA, CDR2 FQGNSA. The CDR3 is 16 amino acids. CDR3 bases: TGTGCCAGCAGCTTAGCCGTACTAGCGGGAGGCTACGAGCAGTACTTC. Translation gives CASSLAVLAGGYEQYF. Supplemented by reference TRBV7-2 and TRBJ2-7, the full variable domain reads GAGVSQSPSNKVTEKGKDVELRCDPISGHTALYWYRQSLGQGLEFLIYFQGNSAPDKSGLPSDRFSAERTGGSVSTLTIQRTQQEDSAVYLCASSLAVLAGGYEQYFGPGTRLTVT.

This clone was seen only a few times. The chain couples TRBV14 to TRBJ1-2; perhaps TRBD1 as D (6 bases). CDR3 size: 15 residues. Looked up from germline, CDR1 is SGHDN and CDR2 is FVKESK. With 4 bases removed from V and 0 bases from J, the gap between germline ends came to 12 bases. CDR3 protein: CASSRTQGANYGYTF. The CDR3 DNA is TGTGCCAGCAGCCGCACACAGGGAGCTAACTATGGCTACACCTTC. The variable domain in full, completed from reference TRBV14 and TRBJ1-2, reads EAGVTQFPSHSVIEKGQTVTLRCDPISGHDNLYWYRRVMGKEIKFLLHFVKESKQDESGMPNNRFLAERTGGTYSTLKVQPAELEDSGVYFCASSRTQGANYGYTFGSGTRLTVV.

The rearrangement uses TRBV9 and TRBJ2-7, with D maybe TRBD2 (5 bases). Germline V gene sequence: CDR1 SGDLS, CDR2 YYNGEE. CDR3 length equals 15 residues. V was clipped by 4 bases and J by 2 bases, with 16 bases between them. The CDR3 DNA sequence: TGTGCCAGCAGCCCCCCAGCGGACGGAGCCTACGAGCAGTACTTC. Residues: CASSPPADGAYEQYF.

The chain couples TRBV2 to TRBJ1-1; the D is unclear. The CDR3 runs to 13 residues. Germline V CDR1 and CDR2: SNHLY, FYNNEI. V shed 8 bases and J shed 0 bases, with 10 bases lying between them. The CDR3: CASENSMNTEAFF. The CDR3 bases are TGTGCCAGCGAGAACTCGATGAACACTGAAGCTTTCTTT.

V and J are TRBV30 and TRBJ1-5; no definite D call. Trimming pared 1 base from V and 6 bases from J, leaving 10 bases between. Per germline, CDR1 GTSNPN and CDR2 SVGIG (reference sequence). There are 13 residues in the CDR3. The DNA for the CDR3 is TGTGCCTGGAGTGATGGAGATGGTCAGCCCCAGCATTTT. It is translated as CAWSDGDGQPQHF.

The chain employs TRBV6-5 and TRBJ1-2, with 7 bases that match TRBD1. The CDR3 contains 15 residues. In germline, CDR1 is MNHEY, CDR2 SVGAGI. V lost 0 bases and J lost 5; bases outside the gene matches: 6. Here the CDR3 reads CASSYSTQGGYGYTF. The CDR3 region has the DNA TGTGCCAGCAGTTACTCGACGCAGGGGGGGTATGGCTACACCTTC.

The rearrangement joins TRBV4-1 to TRBJ2-5; 8 bases map to TRBD2. The J call could be wrong; TRBJ2-7 is a better fit for the DNA end. Germline-derived CDR1 and CDR2 are MGHRA and YSYEKL. The CDR3 length is 15 residues. CDR3 region: CASSQAAGGPYEQYF. The CDR3 nucleotides read TGCGCCAGCAGCCAAGCGGCGGGGGGCCCCTACGAGCAGTACTTC.

This chain links TRBV11-2 with TRBJ2-2; D uncertain. The V gene lost 1 base and the J gene lost 7 bases, with 7 bases spanning the gap. Germline CDR1 SGHAT, CDR2 FQNNGV. The CDR3 totals 13 residues. The CDR3, as DNA: TGTGCCAGCAGCTTAGGGGTACACGGGGAGCTGTTTTTT. It specifies CASSLGVHGELFF.

The gene calls are TRBV19 and TRBJ2-7; TRBD1 agrees at 10 bases. This CDR3 contains 14 residues. Germline trimming cut 6 bases from V and 9 bases from J; bases unmatched to any gene: 11. CDR1 and CDR2 (germline): LNHDA, SQIVND (reference sequence). The CDR3 coding sequence is TGTGCCAGTAGCCTTACCGGGACAGGGGTTGGGCAGTACTTC. It is translated as CASSLTGTGVGQYF.

This chain joins TRBV6-6 and TRBJ1-2; 7 positions agree with TRBD1. From germline, CDR1 is MNHNY and CDR2 SVGAGI (reference sequence). After removal of 6 bases from V and 5 bases from J, the junction contained 9 bases not matched to a gene. This CDR3 spans 14 amino acids. The CDR3 DNA is TGTGCCAGCAGACCCACACAGGGGTATTATGGCTACACCTTC. Its protein is CASRPTQGYYGYTF.

The chain has TRBV5-1 and TRBJ1-4; no reliable D call. Per the germline V gene, CDR1 is SGHRS and CDR2 is YFSETQ. The V end lost 2 bases, the J end lost 8 bases, and 19 bases lay between the germline ends. This CDR3 has 16 residues. CDR3 in DNA: TGCGCCAGCAGCTTAATAGGACTTCCCCAGGAAGAAAAACTGTTTTTT. It codes for CASSLIGLPQEEKLFF.

The gene calls are TRBV6-5 and TRBJ2-1, with 14 bases lining up with TRBD2. The CDR3 has 15 residues. Trimming at V came to 5 bases and at J to 5 bases, leaving 2 bases not matched to a gene. The germline V gene has CDR1 MNHEY and CDR2 SVGAGI. CDR3 in DNA: TGTGCCAGCAGTGGACTAGCGGGAGGAAACAATGAGCAGTTCTTC. Residues: CASSGLAGGNNEQFF.

The V and J genes are TRBV11-3 and TRBJ1-5; TRBD1 might be the D (6 bases). CDR1 and CDR2 from the germline V gene are SGHNT and YENEEA. Trimming left V 4 bases short and J 3 bases short, with 16 bases between. This CDR3 comprises 16 residues. The chain's CDR3 is CASSSLGHINNQPQHF. As DNA, the CDR3 is TGTGCCAGCAGCTCCCTGGGACATATAAACAATCAGCCCCAGCATTTT.

The chain carries TRBV7-2 and TRBJ2-3; 16 bases line up with TRBD2. Looked up from germline, CDR1 is SGHTA and CDR2 is FQGNSA. J was trimmed by 6 bases and V by 5 bases; bases with no gene match: 8. The CDR3 sequence is 17 residues long. The CDR3 sequence: CASSHGTSGGVRDTQYF. In DNA, the CDR3 is TGTGCCAGCAGCCACGGGACTAGCGGGGGGGTTCGGGATACGCAGTATTTT. Complete variable domain (other parts from reference TRBV7-2 and TRBJ2-3): GAGVSQSPSNKVTEKGKDVELRCDPISGHTALYWYRQSLGQGLEFLIYFQGNSAPDKSGLPSDRFSAERTGGSVSTLTIQRTQQEDSAVYLCASSHGTSGGVRDTQYFGPGTRLTVL.

The chain couples TRBV2 to TRBJ1-2; TRBD1 matches at 8 bases. After removal of 6 bases from V and 4 bases from J, the junction contained 1 base not matched to a gene. The germline gives CDR1 SNHLY, CDR2 FYNNEI. This CDR3 has 12 amino acids. In nucleotides, the CDR3 is TGTGCCAGCAGCACAGGGGGCTATGGCTACACCTTC. Protein sequence: CASSTGGYGYTF.

The chain links TRBV2 to TRBJ1-6; tentative D call: TRBD1 (5 bases). The germline V gene encodes CDR1 SNHLY and CDR2 FYNNEI. The CDR3 loop spans 13 amino acids. V was cut by 9 bases and J by 3 bases, with 9 bases left in between. The chain's CDR3 is CASRQRYNSPLHF. Here the CDR3 DNA reads TGTGCCAGTCGACAGCGCTATAATTCACCCCTCCACTTT.

This chain links TRBV6-5 with TRBJ2-3; the D call may be TRBD1 or TRBD2 (5 bases each). The ends were cut back, 8 bases at V and 0 bases at J, with 15 bases in the middle. The CDR3 is 15 amino acids. Germline V gene data show CDR1 as MNHEY and CDR2 as SVGAGI. DNA of the CDR3: TGTGCCAGCCATCGGGGCCGGGTGAGCACAGATACGCAGTATTTT. Residues: CASHRGRVSTDTQYF.

This clone was seen a handful of times. The CDR3 is CASSRDTYTEAFF. DNA for the CDR3: TGTGCCAGCAGTCGGGACACCTACACTGAAGCTTTCTTT. The chain has TRBV6-5 and TRBJ1-1; D possibly corresponds to TRBD1 (6 bases). Germline V gene data show CDR1 as MNHEY and CDR2 as SVGAGI. With 5 bases removed from V and 3 bases from J, the gap between germline ends came to 10 bases. The CDR3 loop spans 13 amino acids.

The J gene is TRBJ1-5, the V gene TRBV6-5; TRBD1 matches at 7 bases. Germline V gives CDR1 MNHEY, CDR2 SVGAGI. J gave up 3 bases and V 7 bases, and 6 bases lay outside the gene matches. The CDR3 extends over 14 amino acids. The CDR3 is CASTQGGDNQPQHF. The CDR3, as DNA: TGTGCCAGCACCCAGGGGGGAGACAATCAGCCCCAGCATTTT.

V usage is TRBV10-3 and J usage is TRBJ1-2; 8 bases agree with TRBD1. This CDR3 spans 15 amino acids. Germline V CDR1 and CDR2: ENHRY, SYGVKD. J gave up 4 bases and V 2 bases, and 6 bases lay outside the gene matches. CDR3 coding DNA: TGTGCCATCAGTGAGGCGGGACAGGAAGGCTATGGCTACACCTTC. Translated: CAISEAGQEGYGYTF.

The chain couples TRBV9 to TRBJ2-2; D ambiguous. The V and J ends lost 0 bases and 6 bases respectively, with 15 bases between them. The CDR3 runs 16 residues. Germline lookup yields CDR1 SGDLS and CDR2 YYNGEE. CDR3 loop: CASSVAIGLPAGELFF. The CDR3 DNA is TGTGCCAGCAGCGTAGCGATAGGGCTCCCCGCCGGGGAGCTGTTTTTT.

The gene calls are TRBV5-4 and TRBJ2-1; D is tentatively TRBD1 or TRBD2 (6 bases each). This CDR3 is 15 amino acids long. The germline V gene encodes CDR1 SGHNT and CDR2 YYREEE (reference sequence). Trimming removed 6 bases from V and 9 bases from J, with 22 bases in between. The CDR3 is CASTFGGPEKGEQFF. The CDR3 nucleotides are TGTGCCAGCACCTTTGGGGGGCCAGAGAAAGGTGAGCAGTTCTTC. Using reference TRBV5-4 and TRBJ2-1 for the parts outside the CDR3, the full variable domain is ETGVTQSPTHLIKTRGQQVTLRCSSQSGHNTVSWYQQALGQGPQFIFQYYREEENGRGNFPPRFSGLQFPNYSSELNVNALELDDSALYLCASTFGGPEKGEQFFGPGTRLTVL.

This clone was counted a single time. One end of the junction does not line up with germline, which may come from a read error. The rearrangement joins TRBV19 to TRBJ2-4, with D possibly TRBD1 on 6 matching bases. The CDR3 length is 16 residues. Germline V CDR1 and CDR2: LNHDA, SQIVND (reference sequence). The CDR3 coding sequence is TGTGCCAGTAGTCTAGAGGGCAGGGGAGCCAAAAACATTCAGTACTTC. It codes for CASSLEGRGAKNIQYF. The complete variable domain, with remaining parts taken from reference TRBV19 and TRBJ2-4, reads DGGITQSPKYLFRKEGQNVTLSCEQNLNHDAMYWYRQDPGQGLRLIYYSQIVNDFQKGDIAEGYSVSREKKESFPLTVTSAQKNPTAFYLCASSLEGRGAKNIQYFGAGTRLSVL.

The chain employs TRBV5-4 and TRBJ2-5, with D unresolved. With 1 base removed from V and 5 bases from J, the gap between germline ends came to 15 bases. Germline CDR1 is SGHNT and CDR2 is YYREEE (reference sequence). The CDR3 has 15 amino acids. CDR3 region: CASSLTPPQAETQYF. As DNA, the CDR3 is TGTGCCAGCAGCTTGACGCCGCCTCAGGCGGAGACCCAGTACTTC.